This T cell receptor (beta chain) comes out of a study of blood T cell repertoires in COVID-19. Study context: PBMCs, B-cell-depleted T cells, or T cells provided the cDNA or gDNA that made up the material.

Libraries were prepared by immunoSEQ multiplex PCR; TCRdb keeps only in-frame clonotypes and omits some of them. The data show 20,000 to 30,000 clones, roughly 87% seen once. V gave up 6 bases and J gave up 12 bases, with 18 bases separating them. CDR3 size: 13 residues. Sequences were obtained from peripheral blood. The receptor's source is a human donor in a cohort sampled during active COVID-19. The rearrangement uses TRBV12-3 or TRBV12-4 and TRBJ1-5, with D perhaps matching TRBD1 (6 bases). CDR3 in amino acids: CASSPAPPDSQHF. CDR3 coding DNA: TGTGCCAGCAGCCCCGCCCCCCCGGACAGCCAGCATTTT.